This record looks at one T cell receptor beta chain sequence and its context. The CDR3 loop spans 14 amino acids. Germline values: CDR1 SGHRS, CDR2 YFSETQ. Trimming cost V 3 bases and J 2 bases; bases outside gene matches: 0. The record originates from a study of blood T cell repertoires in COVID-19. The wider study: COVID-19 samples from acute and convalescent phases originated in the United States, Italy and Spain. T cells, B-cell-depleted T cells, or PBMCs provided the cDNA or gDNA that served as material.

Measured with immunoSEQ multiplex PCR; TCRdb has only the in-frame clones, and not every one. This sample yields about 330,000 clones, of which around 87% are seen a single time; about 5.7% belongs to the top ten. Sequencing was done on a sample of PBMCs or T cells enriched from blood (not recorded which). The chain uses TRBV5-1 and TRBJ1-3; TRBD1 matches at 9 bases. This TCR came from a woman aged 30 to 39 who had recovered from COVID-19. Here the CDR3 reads CASSWDRAGNTIYF. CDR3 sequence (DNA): TGCGCCAGCAGCTGGGACAGGGCTGGAAACACCATATATTTT.